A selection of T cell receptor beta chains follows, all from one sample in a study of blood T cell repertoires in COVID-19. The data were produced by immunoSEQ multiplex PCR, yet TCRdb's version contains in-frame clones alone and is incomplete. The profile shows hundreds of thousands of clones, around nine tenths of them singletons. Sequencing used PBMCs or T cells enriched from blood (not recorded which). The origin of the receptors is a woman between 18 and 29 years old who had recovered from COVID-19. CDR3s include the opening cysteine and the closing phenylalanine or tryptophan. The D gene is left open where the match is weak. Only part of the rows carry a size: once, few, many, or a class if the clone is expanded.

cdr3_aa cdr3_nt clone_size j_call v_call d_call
CASTLLGGANTEAFF TGTGCCAGCACCCTACTGGGAGGGGCGAACACTGAAGCTTTCTTT NA TRBJ1-1 TRBV7-9 NA
CASSLFGERDYTF TGTGCCAGCAGTTTATTTGGGGAGCGGGACTACACCTTC NA TRBJ1-2 TRBV12-3/TRBV12-4 NA
CASRPDNQETQYF TGTGCCAGCAGACCAGATAACCAAGAGACCCAGTACTTC NA TRBJ2-5 TRBV6-5 NA
CATSAQSNQPQHF TGTGCCACCTCGGCACAGAGCAATCAGCCCCAGCATTTT NA TRBJ1-5 TRBV7-8 NA
CASSRPSTGPQGADTQYF TGTGCCAGCAGCCGTCCGTCAACCGGGCCCCAGGGCGCAGATACGCAGTATTTT NA TRBJ2-3 TRBV7-3 NA
CARQFEGGPWNEQFF TGTGCCCGGCAGTTCGAGGGAGGGCCCTGGAATGAGCAGTTCTTC NA TRBJ2-1 TRBV2 TRBD2
CASSLVMTGGGYEQYF TGTGCCAGCAGCTTGGTTATGACGGGAGGGGGATACGAGCAGTACTTC once TRBJ2-7 TRBV5-5 TRBD2
CASSSPLPGVDEQFF TGTGCCAGCAGCTCCCCTCTGCCAGGGGTGGATGAGCAGTTCTTC NA TRBJ2-1 TRBV5-4 NA
CASSHTPNTEAFF TGTGCCAGCAGCCATACACCGAACACTGAAGCTTTCTTT NA TRBJ1-1 TRBV3-1/TRBV3-2 NA
CASSPKGSLAGGQDTQYF TGTGCCAGCAGCCCTAAGGGGAGTCTAGCGGGGGGGCAAGATACGCAGTATTTT once TRBJ2-3 TRBV5-4 TRBD2
CASSLRLLSNQPQHF TGTGCCAGCAGTCTACGCCTTTTGAGCAATCAGCCCCAGCATTTT NA TRBJ1-5 TRBV28 NA
CASSSLGDSHEQFF TGTGCCAGCAGTTCCCTGGGTGACTCTCATGAGCAGTTCTTC NA TRBJ2-1 TRBV6-6 NA
CASSQQRTGDSPLHF TGTGCCAGCAGCCAGCAACGGACAGGGGATTCACCCCTCCACTTT NA TRBJ1-6 TRBV4-2 TRBD1
CASSVGPESSYEQYF TGTGCCAGCAGCGTTGGGCCAGAGAGCTCCTACGAGCAGTACTTC NA TRBJ2-7 TRBV9 NA
CASLGGAGKSSYNEQFF TGTGCCAGCCTAGGGGGGGCGGGGAAAAGCTCCTACAATGAGCAGTTCTTC NA TRBJ2-1 TRBV19 NA
CASSPDRGRYTEAFF TGTGCCAGCTCACCAGACAGGGGCCGGTACACTGAAGCTTTCTTT NA TRBJ1-1 TRBV18 TRBD1
CASRDSGGGEQYF TGTGCCAGCAGGGATTCAGGAGGCGGGGAGCAGTACTTC NA TRBJ2-7 TRBV6-6 NA
CAGPNPGVTEAFF TGTGCCGGCCCCAATCCGGGGGTCACTGAAGCTTTCTTT NA TRBJ1-1 TRBV9 NA
CASSPGGGITEAFF TGTGCCAGCAGCCCGGGCGGGGGAATCACTGAAGCTTTCTTT NA TRBJ1-1 TRBV11-3 NA
CASSLTPGQKNGYTF TGTGCCAGCAGCTTAACGCCGGGACAGAAGAATGGCTACACCTTC NA TRBJ1-2 TRBV7-9 TRBD1
CASSLATWDRDYQPQHF TGTGCCAGCAGCTTAGCGACTTGGGACAGGGATTATCAGCCCCAGCATTTT NA TRBJ1-5 TRBV7-2 TRBD1
CASTGSGRAEQPQHF TGTGCCAGCACCGGGAGTGGCAGGGCGGAACAGCCCCAGCATTTT NA TRBJ1-5 TRBV19 NA
CASAHSGYYEQYF TGTGCCAGCGCACACAGCGGGTACTACGAGCAGTACTTC NA TRBJ2-7 TRBV2 NA
CASSAHSGTSGALRF TGTGCCAGCAGCGCACACTCCGGGACTAGCGGGGCCTTACGGTTC NA TRBJ2-7 TRBV7-9 TRBD2
CASSWESGQGKDQPQHF TGTGCCAGCAGTTGGGAGTCGGGGCAGGGGAAGGATCAGCCCCAGCATTTT NA TRBJ1-5 TRBV28 NA
CASSPSGGVGETQYF TGTGCCAGCAGCCCAAGCGGGGGAGTTGGGGAGACCCAGTACTTC NA TRBJ2-5 TRBV7-2 TRBD2